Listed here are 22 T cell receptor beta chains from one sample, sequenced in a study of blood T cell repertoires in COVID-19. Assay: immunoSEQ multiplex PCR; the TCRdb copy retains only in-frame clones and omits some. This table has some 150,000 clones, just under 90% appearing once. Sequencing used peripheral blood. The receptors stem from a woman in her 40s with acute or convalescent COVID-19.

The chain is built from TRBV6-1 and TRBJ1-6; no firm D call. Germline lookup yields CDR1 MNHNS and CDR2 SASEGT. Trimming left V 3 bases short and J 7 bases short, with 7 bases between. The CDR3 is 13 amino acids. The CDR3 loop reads CASSDSGNSPLHF. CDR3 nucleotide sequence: TGTGCCAGCAGTGACTCGGGGAATTCACCCCTCCACTTT.

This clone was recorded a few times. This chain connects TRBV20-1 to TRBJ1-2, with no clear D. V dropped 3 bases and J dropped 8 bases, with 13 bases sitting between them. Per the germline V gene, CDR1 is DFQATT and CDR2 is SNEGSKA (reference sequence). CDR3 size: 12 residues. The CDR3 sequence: CSASLQDRGYTF. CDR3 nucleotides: TGCAGTGCTAGTTTGCAGGATCGGGGCTACACCTTC.

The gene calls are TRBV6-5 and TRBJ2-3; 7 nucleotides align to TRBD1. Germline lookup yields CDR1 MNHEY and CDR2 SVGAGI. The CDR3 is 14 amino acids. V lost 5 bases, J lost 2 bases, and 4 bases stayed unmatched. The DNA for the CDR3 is TGTGCCAGCAGTCGTGGACAGGTCACAGATACGCAGTATTTT. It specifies CASSRGQVTDTQYF.

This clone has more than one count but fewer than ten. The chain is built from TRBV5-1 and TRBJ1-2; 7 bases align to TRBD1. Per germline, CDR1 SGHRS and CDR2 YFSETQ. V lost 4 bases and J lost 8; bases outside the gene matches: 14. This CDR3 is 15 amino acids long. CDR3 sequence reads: CASSKTITGDLGYTF. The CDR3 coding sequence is TGCGCCAGCAGCAAAACGATTACAGGGGATTTGGGCTACACCTTC.

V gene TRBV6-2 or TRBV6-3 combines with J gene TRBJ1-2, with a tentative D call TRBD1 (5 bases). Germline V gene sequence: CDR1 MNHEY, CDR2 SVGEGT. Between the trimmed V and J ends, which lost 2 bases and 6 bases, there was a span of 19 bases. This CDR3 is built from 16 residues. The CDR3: CASSYPLRQPLNGYTF. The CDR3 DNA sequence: TGTGCCAGCAGTTACCCGCTAAGACAGCCTCTCAATGGCTACACCTTC.

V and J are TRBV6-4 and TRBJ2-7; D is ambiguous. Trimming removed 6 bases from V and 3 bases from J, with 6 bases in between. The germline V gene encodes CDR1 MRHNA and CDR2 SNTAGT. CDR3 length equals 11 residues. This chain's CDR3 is CASSAIYEQYF. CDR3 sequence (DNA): TGTGCCAGCAGCGCTATCTACGAGCAGTACTTC.

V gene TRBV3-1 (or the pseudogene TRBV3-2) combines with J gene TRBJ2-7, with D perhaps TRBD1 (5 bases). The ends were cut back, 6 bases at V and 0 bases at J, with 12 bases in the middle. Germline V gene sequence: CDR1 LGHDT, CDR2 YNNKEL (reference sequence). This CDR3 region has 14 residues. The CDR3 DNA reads TGTGCCAGCAGAGAGACAGCAAGCTCCTACGAGCAGTACTTC. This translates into CASRETASSYEQYF.

CDR3 protein: CAITRGTDAEAFF. In DNA form, the CDR3 reads TGTGCCATCACCCGAGGGACAGACGCTGAAGCTTTCTTT. The chain uses TRBV10-3 and TRBJ1-1; 7 positions agree with TRBD1. V shed 7 bases and J 6 bases; nucleotides not matched to a gene: 8. The V gene's germline CDR1 is ENHRY and CDR2 SYGVKD. This CDR3 has 13 amino acids.

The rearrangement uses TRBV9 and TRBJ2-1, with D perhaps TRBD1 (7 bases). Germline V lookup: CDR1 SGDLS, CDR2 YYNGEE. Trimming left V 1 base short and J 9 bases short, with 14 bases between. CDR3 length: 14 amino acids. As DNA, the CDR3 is TGTGCCAGCAGCGTACGGACAGGAGGGGGTGAGCAGTTCTTC. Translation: CASSVRTGGGEQFF.

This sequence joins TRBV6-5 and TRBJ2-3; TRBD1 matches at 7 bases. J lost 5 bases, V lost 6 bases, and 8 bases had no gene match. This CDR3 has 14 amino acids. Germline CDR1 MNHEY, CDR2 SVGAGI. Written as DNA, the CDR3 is TGTGCCAGCAGGAAGGGGGCGCTGGGAGATACGCAGTATTTT. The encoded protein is CASRKGALGDTQYF.

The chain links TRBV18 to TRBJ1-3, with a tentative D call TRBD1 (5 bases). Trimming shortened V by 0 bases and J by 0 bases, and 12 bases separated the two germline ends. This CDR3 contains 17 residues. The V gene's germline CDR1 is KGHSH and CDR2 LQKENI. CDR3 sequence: CASSPPSRVGSGNTIYF. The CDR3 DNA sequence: TGTGCCAGCTCACCACCGTCCAGGGTCGGCTCTGGAAACACCATATATTTT.

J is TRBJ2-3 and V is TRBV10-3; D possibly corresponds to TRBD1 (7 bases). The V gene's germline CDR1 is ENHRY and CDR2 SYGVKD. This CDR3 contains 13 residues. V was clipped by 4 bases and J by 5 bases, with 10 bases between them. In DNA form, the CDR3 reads TGTGCCATCAGTGGTCAGGGGGGAGATACGCAGTATTTT. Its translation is CAISGQGGDTQYF.

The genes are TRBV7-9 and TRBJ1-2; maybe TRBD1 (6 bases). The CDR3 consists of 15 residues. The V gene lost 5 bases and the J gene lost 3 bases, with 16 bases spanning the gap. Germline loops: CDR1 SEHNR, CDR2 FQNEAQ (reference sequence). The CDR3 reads CASSVTGLSDYGYTF. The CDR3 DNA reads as TGTGCCAGCAGCGTGACAGGCCTCTCGGACTATGGCTACACCTTC.

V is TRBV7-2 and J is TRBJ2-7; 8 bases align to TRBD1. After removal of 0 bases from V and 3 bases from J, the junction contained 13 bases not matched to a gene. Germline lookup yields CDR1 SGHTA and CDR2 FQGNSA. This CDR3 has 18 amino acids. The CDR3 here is CASSLARSTGTGFYEQYF. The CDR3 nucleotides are TGTGCCAGCAGCTTAGCTCGTTCCACCGGGACAGGCTTCTACGAGCAGTACTTC.

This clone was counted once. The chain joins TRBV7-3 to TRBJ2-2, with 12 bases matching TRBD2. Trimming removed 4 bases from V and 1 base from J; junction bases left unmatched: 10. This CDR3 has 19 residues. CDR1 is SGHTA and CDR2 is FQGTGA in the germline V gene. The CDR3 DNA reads TGTGCCAGCAGCTCGCCCCCGGGACTAGCGGGCGGGAACACCGGGGAGCTGTTTTTT. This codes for CASSSPPGLAGGNTGELFF.

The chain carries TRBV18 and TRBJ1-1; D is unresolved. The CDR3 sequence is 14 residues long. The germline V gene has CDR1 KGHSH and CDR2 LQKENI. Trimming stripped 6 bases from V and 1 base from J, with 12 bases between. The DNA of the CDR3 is TGTGCCAGCTCGTTTGGGCCCCCGAACACTGAAGCTTTCTTT. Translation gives CASSFGPPNTEAFF.

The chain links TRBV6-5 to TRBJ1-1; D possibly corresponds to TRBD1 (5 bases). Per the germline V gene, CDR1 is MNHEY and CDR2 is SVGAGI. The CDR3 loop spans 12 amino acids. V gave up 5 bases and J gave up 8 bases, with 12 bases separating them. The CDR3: CASSTLRGEAFF. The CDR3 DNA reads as TGTGCCAGCAGTACCCTTCGGGGGGAAGCTTTCTTT.

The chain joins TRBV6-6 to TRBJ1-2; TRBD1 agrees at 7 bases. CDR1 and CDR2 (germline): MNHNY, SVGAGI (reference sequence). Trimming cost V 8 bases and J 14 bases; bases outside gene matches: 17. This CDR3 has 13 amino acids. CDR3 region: CASGDLGTDRRTF. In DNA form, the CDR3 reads TGTGCCAGCGGGGACTTGGGGACAGACCGGCGGACCTTC.

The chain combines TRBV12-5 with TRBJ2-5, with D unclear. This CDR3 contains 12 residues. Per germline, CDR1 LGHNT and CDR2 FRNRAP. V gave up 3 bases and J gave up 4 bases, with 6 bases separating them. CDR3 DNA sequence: TGTGCTAGTGGTTTAGAGGCAGAGACCCAGTACTTC. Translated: CASGLEAETQYF.

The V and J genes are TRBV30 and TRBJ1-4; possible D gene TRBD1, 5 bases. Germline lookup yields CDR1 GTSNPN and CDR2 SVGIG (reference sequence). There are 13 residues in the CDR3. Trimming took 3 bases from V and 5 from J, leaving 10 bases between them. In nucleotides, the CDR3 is TGTGCCTGGAGCATGGGGGGGAATGAAAAACTGTTTTTT. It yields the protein CAWSMGGNEKLFF.

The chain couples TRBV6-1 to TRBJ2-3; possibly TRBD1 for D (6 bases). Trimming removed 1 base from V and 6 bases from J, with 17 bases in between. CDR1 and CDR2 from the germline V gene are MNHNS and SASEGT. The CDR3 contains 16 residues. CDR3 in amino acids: CASSEVLQGLRDTQYF. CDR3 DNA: TGTGCCAGCAGTGAAGTTCTACAGGGCCTGAGGGATACGCAGTATTTT.

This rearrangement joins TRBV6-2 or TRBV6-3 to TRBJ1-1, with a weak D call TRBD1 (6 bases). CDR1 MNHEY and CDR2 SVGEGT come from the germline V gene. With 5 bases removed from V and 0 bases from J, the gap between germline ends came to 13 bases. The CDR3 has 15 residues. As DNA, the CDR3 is TGTGCCAGCAGTCCCCCGGGACACCTGAACACTGAAGCTTTCTTT. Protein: CASSPPGHLNTEAFF.